This TCR beta chain appears in the sequencing data of a study of blood T cell repertoires in COVID-19. Looking at the study overall: COVID-19 samples from acute and convalescent phases originated in the United States, Italy and Spain. PBMCs, B-cell-depleted T cells, or T cells were the source of the cDNA or gDNA that made up the material.

In the authors' workflow: By means of reference gene primer amplification, nucleated cell counts were estimated. The repertoire was sequenced with immunoSEQ multiplex PCR; TCRdb's copy has only in-frame clones and lacks some. The V and J calls and clone size are taken from that table; D and trimming were inferred from the DNA. This table has around 130,000 clones, more than 75% appearing once. Trimming shortened V by 6 bases and J by 2 bases, and 9 bases separated the two germline ends. This CDR3 spans 13 amino acids. Germline V CDR1 and CDR2: MNHEY, SVGAGI. This TCR derives from an older woman with acute or convalescent COVID-19. The chain combines TRBV6-5 with TRBJ2-3; D ambiguous. The material sequenced was peripheral blood. CDR3 bases: TGTGCCAGCAGCGTTCTATACACAGATACGCAGTATTTT. Translating gives CASSVLYTDTQYF.